These 28 T cell receptor beta chains share one sample of origin, sequenced in a study of T cells after yellow fever vaccination. TCRdb re-derived calls from the 5' RACE reads in MiXCR, one entry per CDR3 protein. The profile shows 150,000 to 200,000 distinct CDR3 sequences, approximately 10% of them singletons. The sequences come from CD8+ T cells sorted from PBMCs, collected 15 days after the yellow fever booster vaccination. The source is a man between 18 and 29 years old who received the YFV17D yellow fever vaccine.

This clonotype was seen a handful of times. The J gene is TRBJ2-7, the V gene TRBV11-2, with TRBD1 identical over 11 bases. This CDR3 is 17 amino acids long. From germline, CDR1 is SGHAT and CDR2 FQNNGV. With 3 bases clipped from V and 0 bases from J, the junction kept 7 bases outside the gene matches. In DNA, the CDR3 is TGTGCCAGCAGCTTCCCGGGACAGGGGGTCAGCTCCTACGAGCAGTACTTC. It is translated as CASSFPGQGVSSYEQYF. The full variable domain, rest sourced from reference TRBV11-2 and TRBJ2-7, is EAGVAQSPRYKIIEKRQSVAFWCNPISGHATLYWYQQILGQGPKLLIQFQNNGVVDDSQLPKDRFSAERLKGVDSTLKIQPAKLEDSAVYLCASSFPGQGVSSYEQYFGPGTRLTVT.

The chain is built from TRBV7-2 and TRBJ2-1; D may be TRBD1 (6 bases). Germline V gene sequence: CDR1 SGHTA, CDR2 FQGNSA. This CDR3 comprises 15 residues. Between the trimmed V and J ends, which lost 5 bases and 0 bases, there was a span of 11 bases. Here the CDR3 DNA reads TGTGCCAGCAGCGACAGGACCTACTCCTACAATGAGCAGTTCTTC. It yields the protein CASSDRTYSYNEQFF.

This clonotype has just a few counts. The rearrangement links TRBV10-3 to TRBJ1-5; TRBD1 might be the D (5 bases). From germline, CDR1 is ENHRY and CDR2 SYGVKD. The CDR3 extends over 15 amino acids. V was clipped by 2 bases and J by 0 bases, with 8 bases between them. The CDR3 here is CAISEGQISNQPQHF. The CDR3 coding sequence is TGTGCCATCAGTGAGGGACAAATTAGCAATCAGCCCCAGCATTTT.

The CDR3 spells CASSTTGLNEQFF. DNA for the CDR3: TGTGCCAGCAGCACGACAGGGCTCAATGAGCAGTTCTTC. The J gene is TRBJ2-1, the V gene TRBV7-6; 7 bases align to TRBD1. Germline trimming cut 5 bases from V and 6 bases from J; bases unmatched to any gene: 4. Germline CDR1 reads SGHVS; CDR2 reads FNYEAQ. This CDR3 has 13 amino acids.

The sample holds a few counts of this clonotype. The rearrangement links TRBV20-1 to TRBJ1-1; unclear D gene. The CDR3 has 11 amino acids. CDR1 is DFQATT, CDR2 SNEGSKA, per germline (reference sequence). V lost 5 bases and J 2 bases, leaving 6 bases between the germline ends. The CDR3 DNA reads as TGCAGTGCTCCAGGAAACACTGAAGCTTTCTTT. This codes for CSAPGNTEAFF.

This clonotype turned up a few times. V gene TRBV9 combines with J gene TRBJ1-6; no definite D call. Trimming removed 4 bases at V and 7 bases at J, with 18 bases between. The CDR3 loop spans 16 amino acids. CDR1 is SGDLS, CDR2 YYNGEE, per germline. The CDR3 is CASSNDGLSWNSPLHF. CDR3 coding DNA: TGTGCCAGCAGCAACGACGGATTGAGTTGGAATTCACCCCTCCACTTT. Combining the CDR3 with reference TRBV9 and TRBJ1-6 gives the whole variable domain DSGVTQTPKHLITATGQRVTLRCSPRSGDLSVYWYQQSLDQGLQFLIQYYNGEERAKGNILERFSAQQFPDLHSELNLSSLELGDSALYFCASSNDGLSWNSPLHFGNGTRLTVT.

The CDR3, as DNA: TGTGCCAGCAGTCTTCCCGGACAGGGTATCATTGAGCAGTTCTTC. Protein product: CASSLPGQGIIEQFF. The V gene is TRBV7-6, the J gene TRBJ2-1; 8 nucleotides align to TRBD1. The CDR3 extends over 15 amino acids. Germline V gene sequence: CDR1 SGHVS, CDR2 FNYEAQ. The V and J ends lost 6 bases and 9 bases, in that order; junction bases with no gene match: 13.

This clonotype was found a few times. This rearrangement joins TRBV21-1 to TRBJ2-3; the DNA was not used to check the table's D call, TRBD1. TRBV21-1 is a documented pseudogene. This CDR3 spans 15 amino acids. CDR3 amino acids: CASYWEDRNTDTQYF. The CDR3 bases are TGTGCCAGCTATTGGGAGGACAGAAACACAGATACGCAGTATTTT.

This clonotype was counted between two and nine times. The V and J genes are TRBV20-1 and TRBJ2-5; unclear D gene. Trimming pared 4 bases from V and 1 base from J, leaving 7 bases between. The CDR3 spans 12 residues. Germline CDR1 DFQATT, CDR2 SNEGSKA (reference sequence). CDR3 in DNA: TGCAGTGCTACACAATCCCAAGAGACCCAGTACTTC. Translation: CSATQSQETQYF.

Ten or more counts support this clonotype. The V call is TRBV29-1, the J call TRBJ2-1; D is undetermined. With 7 bases removed from V and 8 bases from J, the gap between germline ends came to 18 bases. In germline, CDR1 is SQVTM, CDR2 ANQGSEA. This CDR3 contains 13 residues. This CDR3 is CSASPSGGDEQFF. In DNA form, the CDR3 reads TGCAGCGCCTCTCCCTCGGGCGGCGATGAGCAGTTCTTC.

This chain uses TRBV4-1 with TRBJ1-5; a weak D match, TRBD1 (5 bases). Germline CDR1 and CDR2: MGHRA and YSYEKL. Trimming left V 4 bases short and J 4 bases short, with 14 bases between. The length of the CDR3 is 15 residues. The CDR3, as DNA: TGCGCCAGCAGCCGCTCGAACACAGGTAATCAGCCCCAGCATTTT. Protein sequence: CASSRSNTGNQPQHF.

The chain links TRBV7-6 to TRBJ2-2; D call uncertain. V lost 5 bases and J lost 3, with 16 bases in between. Per germline, CDR1 SGHVS and CDR2 FNYEAQ. The CDR3 totals 16 residues. CDR3 DNA: TGTGCCAGCAGCCCCCGGATAGTCGGTGACACCGGGGAGCTGTTTTTT. This gives the protein CASSPRIVGDTGELFF.

This clonotype was seen only a few times. The chain is built from TRBV6-4 and TRBJ2-4, with 7 nucleotides matching TRBD1. The length of the CDR3 is 16 residues. Germline values: CDR1 MRHNA, CDR2 SNTAGT. The V and J ends lost 5 bases and 0 bases, in that order; junction bases with no gene match: 7. This chain's CDR3 is CASSPGTALAKNIQYF. In DNA, the CDR3 is TGTGCCAGCAGTCCCGGGACAGCCTTAGCCAAAAACATTCAGTACTTC.

The V call is TRBV29-1, the J call TRBJ1-1; no definite D call. This CDR3 is built from 13 residues. In germline, CDR1 is SQVTM, CDR2 ANQGSEA. V was shortened by 7 bases and J by 4 bases, with 16 bases between the two germline ends. The CDR3 region is CSAKPGTLTEAFF. The CDR3 nucleotides read TGCAGCGCCAAGCCCGGAACACTCACTGAAGCTTTCTTT.

This chain uses TRBV20-1 with TRBJ2-7, with TRBD1 as a possible D gene (7 bases). With 1 base removed from V and 0 bases from J, the gap between germline ends came to 13 bases. This CDR3 spans 15 amino acids. CDR1 DFQATT and CDR2 SNEGSKA come from the germline V gene (reference sequence). CDR3 bases: TGCAGTGCTAGAGGACCGGGGGACAGCTCCTACGAGCAGTACGTC. It yields the protein CSARGPGDSSYEQYV.

The V gene is TRBV19, the J gene TRBJ1-3; D remains ambiguous. The CDR3 extends over 14 amino acids. Germline loops: CDR1 LNHDA, CDR2 SQIVND (reference sequence). The V and J ends lost 3 bases and 0 bases respectively, with 6 bases between them. CDR3 protein: CASSILASGNTIYF. The DNA of the CDR3 is TGTGCCAGTAGTATCCTCGCCTCTGGAAACACCATATATTTT. Complete variable domain (other parts from reference TRBV19 and TRBJ1-3): DGGITQSPKYLFRKEGQNVTLSCEQNLNHDAMYWYRQDPGQGLRLIYYSQIVNDFQKGDIAEGYSVSREKKESFPLTVTSAQKNPTAFYLCASSILASGNTIYFGEGSWLTVV.

A few counts support this clonotype. V usage is TRBV5-1 and J usage is TRBJ1-2; TRBD1 is a possible D gene (5 bases). The CDR3 length is 14 residues. Trimming took off 4 bases at V and 0 bases at J, with 10 bases between the two ends. The germline V gene has CDR1 SGHRS and CDR2 YFSETQ. The CDR3 DNA is TGCGCCAGCAGCCCGGGGACCGCTAACTATGGCTACACCTTC. Protein sequence: CASSPGTANYGYTF.

This chain links TRBV21-1 with TRBJ2-1; the DNA was not used to check the table's D call, TRBD2. TRBV21-1 is termed a pseudogene. The CDR3 totals 18 residues. DNA for the CDR3: TGTGCCAGCAGCAAAGGAACTAGCGGGGGGGCCAGGTACAATGAGCAGTTCTTC. Its protein product is CASSKGTSGGARYNEQFF.

The gene calls are TRBV12-3 or TRBV12-4 and TRBJ2-7; 11 nucleotides line up with TRBD2. The CDR3 loop spans 17 amino acids. Losses at the gene ends were 4 bases for V and 1 base for J; bases not matched to a gene: 9. In nucleotides, the CDR3 is TGTGCCAGCAGTTCCAAAGAAGGACTAGCGGGTTCCTACGAGCAGTACTTC. Encoded protein: CASSSKEGLAGSYEQYF.

CDR3: CASSVVGGGEETQYF. The CDR3, as DNA: TGTGCCAGCAGCGTAGTAGGTGGCGGAGAAGAGACCCAGTACTTC. The chain couples TRBV9 to TRBJ2-5; D remains ambiguous. The CDR3 is 15 amino acids. Trimming cost V 0 bases and J 3 bases, with 12 bases left between them. Germline loops: CDR1 SGDLS, CDR2 YYNGEE.

A few counts support this clonotype. This CDR3 reads CASSMWARRNTGELFF. CDR3 in DNA: TGTGCCAGTAGTATGTGGGCCCGTCGGAACACCGGGGAGCTGTTTTTT. V and J are TRBV19 and TRBJ2-2; no clear D gene. The CDR3 is 16 residues long. From germline, CDR1 is LNHDA and CDR2 SQIVND (reference sequence). V gave up 3 bases and J gave up 1 base, with 12 bases separating them. The variable domain in full, with the rest retrieved from reference TRBV19 and TRBJ2-2, is DGGITQSPKYLFRKEGQNVTLSCEQNLNHDAMYWYRQDPGQGLRLIYYSQIVNDFQKGDIAEGYSVSREKKESFPLTVTSAQKNPTAFYLCASSMWARRNTGELFFGEGSRLTVL.

This clonotype was seen more than once but under ten times. The chain recombines TRBV11-2 with TRBJ2-2; 10 positions match TRBD1. The CDR3 contains 17 residues. Unmatched junction bases numbered 8, after V lost 1 base and J lost 6 bases. Germline CDR1 SGHAT, CDR2 FQNNGV. In nucleotides, the CDR3 is TGTGCCAGCAGCTTAGGAATGACAGGGGGCCGTTCCGGGGAGCTGTTTTTT. Translated, it gives CASSLGMTGGRSGELFF.

This clonotype was counted many times. CDR3 nucleotide sequence: TGTGCCAGCAGTGCGCCGGGTGGCTCAGGAGATACGCAGTATTTT. Translated, it gives CASSAPGGSGDTQYF. This sequence joins TRBV6-6 and TRBJ2-3; D gene unclear. The germline V gene has CDR1 MNHNY and CDR2 SVGAGI (reference sequence). Trimming removed 5 bases at V and 5 bases at J, with 17 bases between. The CDR3 totals 15 residues.

At least ten counts were recorded for this clonotype. The gene calls are TRBV12-3 or TRBV12-4 and TRBJ2-7; no clear D. There are 14 residues in the CDR3. Trimming took off 5 bases at V and 2 bases at J, with 13 bases between the two ends. Here the CDR3 DNA reads TGTGCCAGCAGTCCGCTGACACCAACCTACGAGCAGTACTTC. Amino acid sequence: CASSPLTPTYEQYF.

This clonotype appeared a few times. The rearrangement links TRBV2 to TRBJ1-4; TRBD1 might be the D (6 bases). CDR3 length: 14 residues. Germline V CDR1 and CDR2: SNHLY, FYNNEI. V was shortened by 2 bases and J by 3 bases, with 7 bases between the two germline ends. CDR3 sequence: CASSEPGANEKLFF. In DNA, the CDR3 is TGTGCCAGCAGTGAACCAGGGGCTAATGAAAAACTGTTTTTT.

The chain joins TRBV11-2 to TRBJ2-7, with D unclear. The CDR3 is 14 residues long. Trimming removed 5 bases at V and 3 bases at J, with 14 bases between. The germline gives CDR1 SGHAT, CDR2 FQNNGV. The CDR3 sequence: CASSPTHPFYEQYV. CDR3 DNA sequence: TGTGCCAGCAGCCCAACCCACCCCTTCTACGAGCAGTACGTC.

In DNA, the CDR3 is TGTGCCAGCAGCCCGACGGGCACGAAGCGGGGGTCTCGGGATACGCAGTATTTT. It is translated as CASSPTGTKRGSRDTQYF. This chain connects TRBV4-2 to TRBJ2-3; TRBD2 matches at 8 bases. Germline CDR1 is LGHNA and CDR2 is YNFKEQ. V trimming: 4 bases; J trimming: 6 bases; junction bases outside the gene matches: 18. The CDR3 sequence is 18 residues long.

In its sample, this clonotype was seen a few times. In DNA, the CDR3 is TGTGCCAGCAGTTTAGCCCAATTTCAGCCCCAGCATTTT. Its translation is CASSLAQFQPQHF. The chain recombines TRBV28 with TRBJ1-5; the D is unclear. The CDR3 contains 13 residues. V shed 2 bases and J shed 6 bases, with 8 bases lying between them. The germline V gene has CDR1 MDHEN and CDR2 SYDVKM.